These T cell receptor beta chains were read from a single sample in a study of beta chain features in type 1 diabetes. Clones were sequenced by immunoSEQ multiplex PCR, and TCRdb holds only the in-frame ones, with some missing. The sample holds 330,000 or so clones, about 20% seen once. The sequenced sample was naive CD4+ T cells from blood. The receptors originated from a woman between 18 and 29 years old in good health. Each CDR3 is given with its conserved first and last residue. The order of the fields is D gene, clone size, V gene, J gene, CDR3 protein, CDR3 DNA. D genes are given only for firm matches. Clone sizes are given selectively: once, few, many, or a class where the clone is expanded.

>TRBD2|few|TRBV9|TRBJ2-1
CASSPLKGTSVPSYNEQFF
TGTGCCAGCAGCCCCCTCAAGGGTACTAGCGTACCCTCCTACAATGAGCAGTTCTTC
>TRBD2|-|TRBV29-1|TRBJ2-7
CSVGLAGLYEQYF
TGCAGCGTTGGACTAGCGGGGCTCTACGAGCAGTACTTC
>-|few|TRBV7-2|TRBJ2-7
CASSLLAAYEQYF
TGTGCCAGCAGCTTACTCGCGGCCTACGAGCAGTACTTC
>TRBD2|-|TRBV7-9|TRBJ2-3
CASSLTGTSRPDTQYF
TGTGCCAGCAGCCTCACCGGGACTAGCCGCCCAGATACGCAGTATTTT
>-|-|TRBV7-2|TRBJ1-2
CASSLPDSNYGYTF
TGTGCCAGCAGCCTCCCAGACAGCAACTATGGCTACACCTTC
>-|once|TRBV30|TRBJ1-2
CAWSVLPRGPSYGYTF
TGTGCCTGGAGTGTACTCCCCAGGGGCCCCAGTTATGGCTACACCTTC
>TRBD1|few|TRBV10-3|TRBJ2-2
CAIAGTAYTGELFF
TGTGCCATCGCCGGGACAGCTTACACCGGGGAGCTGTTTTTT
>TRBD1|few|TRBV10-3|TRBJ2-7
CAISEPDRGYTYEQYF
TGTGCCATCAGTGAGCCAGACAGGGGATACACCTACGAGCAGTACTTC
>-|few|TRBV20-1|TRBJ2-1
CSAEGRHEQFF
TGCAGTGCCGAGGGGAGGCATGAGCAGTTCTTC
>-|-|TRBV5-1|TRBJ1-1
CASSLGQEATEAFF
TGCGCCAGCAGCTTGGGACAGGAGGCGACTGAAGCTTTCTTT
>TRBD2|-|TRBV28|TRBJ2-2
CATQRESTGELFF
TGTGCCACCCAGCGGGAGAGCACCGGGGAGCTGTTTTTT
>-|-|TRBV7-9|TRBJ2-1
CASSSLLLRSSYNEQFF
TGTGCCAGCAGCTCGCTCCTCCTACGAAGCTCCTACAATGAGCAGTTCTTC
>TRBD2|-|TRBV9|TRBJ2-3
CASSRRGDYTDTQYF
TGTGCCAGCAGCCGTAGAGGGGACTACACAGATACGCAGTATTTT
>TRBD2|-|TRBV6-1|TRBJ2-7
CASSEALRVAGGGPF
TGTGCCAGCAGTGAAGCGCTTCGGGTAGCGGGGGGGGGCCCCTTC
>-|-|TRBV11-2|TRBJ1-2
CASSFRGEDYGYTF
TGTGCCAGCAGCTTCAGGGGCGAGGACTATGGCTACACCTTC
>TRBD2|few|TRBV10-3|TRBJ2-7
CAISPSGTYEQYF
TGTGCCATCAGTCCTAGCGGAACCTACGAGCAGTACTTC
>-|few|TRBV30|TRBJ1-1
CAWSVPARAFF
TGTGCCTGGTCGGTTCCTGCAAGAGCTTTCTTT
>TRBD1|few|TRBV18|TRBJ1-1
CASSPRTPGQGGAFF
TGTGCCAGCTCACCACGTACACCCGGACAGGGAGGAGCTTTCTTT
>TRBD1|few|TRBV25-1|TRBJ1-2
CASSEFRGTGYTF
TGTGCCAGCAGTGAATTCAGGGGGACAGGCTACACCTTC
>-|few|TRBV5-6|TRBJ2-5
CASSFSGETQYF
TGTGCCAGCAGCTTTTCGGGGGAGACCCAGTACTTC
>-|-|TRBV2|TRBJ2-5
CASSERQTLEAQYF
TGTGCCAGCAGTGAAAGGCAGACCCTTGAGGCCCAGTACTTC
>TRBD2|few|TRBV7-2|TRBJ2-7
CASSPGLAGYEQYF
TGTGCCAGCAGCCCTGGACTAGCGGGATACGAGCAGTACTTC
>TRBD1|-|TRBV11-2|TRBJ2-7
CASSTGQGSYEQYF
TGTGCCAGCAGCACCGGACAGGGTTCCTACGAGCAGTACTTC
>TRBD1|-|TRBV11-1|TRBJ2-6
CASSLGQGGGANVLTF
TGTGCCAGCAGCCTCGGACAGGGCGGTGGGGCCAACGTCCTGACTTTC
>-|few|TRBV7-7|TRBJ2-5
CASSPTPGETQYF
TGTGCTAGCAGCCCAACTCCTGGAGAGACCCAGTACTTC
>-|few|TRBV9|TRBJ2-1
CASSVGGGGIYNEQFF
TGTGCCAGCAGCGTAGGAGGAGGAGGGATCTACAATGAGCAGTTCTTC
>TRBD1|-|TRBV19|TRBJ1-1
CASGQGGTEAFF
TGTGCCAGTGGACAGGGCGGCACTGAAGCTTTCTTT
>TRBD2|few|TRBV2|TRBJ2-1
CASGKRESDEQFF
TGTGCCAGCGGGAAGCGGGAGTCCGATGAGCAGTTCTTC
>-|few|TRBV14|TRBJ1-4
CASSREVRTVNEKLFF
TGTGCCAGCAGCCGAGAAGTCCGGACAGTTAATGAAAAACTGTTTTTT
>-|few|TRBV23-1|TRBJ2-7
CASSPGHYEQYF
TGCGCCAGCAGCCCAGGGCACTACGAGCAGTACTTC
>-|-|TRBV9|TRBJ1-1
CASSAYTNTEAFF
TGTGCCAGCAGCGCTTACACGAATACTGAAGCTTTCTTT
>-|-|TRBV18|TRBJ2-3
CASSPTGSTDTQYF
TGTGCCAGCTCACCAACAGGCAGCACAGATACGCAGTATTTT
>TRBD1|few|TRBV25-1|TRBJ2-5
CASSPGTGDFQETQYF
TGTGCCAGCAGTCCAGGGACAGGGGACTTCCAAGAGACCCAGTACTTC
>TRBD1|few|TRBV2|TRBJ1-2
CASRMGQGNYGYTF
TGTGCCAGCAGGATGGGACAGGGGAACTATGGCTACACCTTC
>-|-|TRBV11-3|TRBJ2-2
CASSLELAGLHGELFF
TGTGCCAGCAGCTTAGAACTTGCGGGATTGCACGGGGAGCTGTTTTTT
>-|-|TRBV18|TRBJ1-1
CASSPTPTNTEAFF
TGTGCCAGCTCACCAACGCCGACTAACACTGAAGCTTTCTTT
>-|-|TRBV10-3|TRBJ1-1
CASEGDGTEAFF
TGTGCCTCCGAGGGGGATGGCACTGAAGCTTTCTTT
>TRBD1|few|TRBV5-1|TRBJ2-2
CASSRTGEWDTGELFF
TGCGCCAGCAGCAGGACAGGGGAATGGGACACCGGGGAGCTGTTTTTT
>TRBD1|-|TRBV19|TRBJ2-2
CASSRDRVNTGELFF
TGTGCCAGTAGTAGGGACAGGGTGAACACCGGGGAGCTGTTTTTT
>TRBD1|few|TRBV7-7|TRBJ2-5
CASSQTGGETQYF
TGTGCTAGCAGCCAAACAGGGGGCGAGACCCAGTACTTC
>-|few|TRBV7-9|TRBJ2-1
CASSPDRYYNEQFF
TGTGCCAGCAGCCCCGACAGGTATTACAATGAGCAGTTCTTC
>TRBD2|-|TRBV27|TRBJ2-5
CASSSPTSGIVETQYF
TGTGCCAGCAGTTCCCCGACTAGCGGGATAGTAGAGACCCAGTACTTC
>-|-|TRBV11-2|TRBJ2-7
CASSADRARDEQYF
TGTGCCAGCAGCGCGGACAGAGCCCGAGACGAGCAGTACTTC
>-|-|TRBV15|TRBJ1-1
CATSRDWGGNTEAFF
TGTGCCACCAGCAGAGATTGGGGCGGGAACACTGAAGCTTTCTTT
>-|-|TRBV14|TRBJ1-2
CASSQGDNRYGYTF
TGTGCCAGCAGCCAGGGGGACAATCGCTATGGCTACACCTTC
>-|-|TRBV10-3|TRBJ2-1
CAIAPSSYNEQFF
TGTGCCATCGCCCCTAGCTCCTACAATGAGCAGTTCTTC